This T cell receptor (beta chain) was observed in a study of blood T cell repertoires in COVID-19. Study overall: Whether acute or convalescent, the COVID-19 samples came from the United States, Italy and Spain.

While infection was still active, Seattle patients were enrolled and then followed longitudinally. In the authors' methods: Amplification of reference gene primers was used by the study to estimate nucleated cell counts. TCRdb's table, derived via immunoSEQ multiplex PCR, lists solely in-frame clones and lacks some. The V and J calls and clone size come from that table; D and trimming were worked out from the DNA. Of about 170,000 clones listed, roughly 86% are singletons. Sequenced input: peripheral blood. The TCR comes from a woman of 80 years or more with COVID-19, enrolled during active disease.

The CDR3 here is CASSPITQGARSSIQYF. The CDR3 nucleotides read TGTGCCAGCAGTCCCATTACACAGGGGGCGCGTTCTTCCATTCAGTACTTC. The genes are TRBV27 and TRBJ2-4, with 9 bases aligning to TRBD1. The CDR3 is 17 amino acids. J lost 9 bases, V lost 5 bases, and 17 bases had no gene match. Germline lookup yields CDR1 MNHEY and CDR2 SMNVEV (reference sequence).